The clone carrying this TCR beta chain appeared many times. What it recognizes is unknown. The sample comes from a study of T cells in Graves' hyperthyroidism and ophthalmopathy. Study-wide results and limits: For ophthalmopathy, model prediction preceded onset by a median approximately 6 months.

V gave up 4 bases and J gave up 1 base; unmatched junction bases: 9. Per the germline V gene, CDR1 is SGHKS and CDR2 is YYEKEE (reference sequence). The CDR3 is 17 residues long. Lactation, pregnancy, other autoimmune disease or uncontrolled infection led to exclusion of patients. Researchers amplified the TCR beta CDR3 regions from RNA transcripts. Initially, a first-round RT-PCR of the TCR CDR3 employed the HTBI primer set. TCRdb analysed the multiplex PCR reads with MiXCR anew, one entry per CDR3 protein. The profile shows about 380,000 distinct CDR3 sequences, about 14% of them singletons. This TCR was recovered from a woman aged 25 to 39 with Graves' ophthalmopathy. The genes are TRBV5-5 and TRBJ2-2; 8 positions match TRBD1. The sequenced sample consisted of blood. Here the CDR3 DNA reads TGTGCCAGCAGCCGAGGCGATGACAGGGGGAACACCGGGGAGCTGTTTTTT. This sequence encodes CASSRGDDRGNTGELFF. Together with reference TRBV5-5 and TRBJ2-2, the CDR3 gives the full variable domain: DAGVTQSPTHLIKTRGQQVTLRCSPISGHKSVSWYQQVLGQGPQFIFQYYEKEERGRGNFPDRFSARQFPNYSSELNVNALLLGDSALYLCASSRGDDRGNTGELFFGEGSRLTVL.